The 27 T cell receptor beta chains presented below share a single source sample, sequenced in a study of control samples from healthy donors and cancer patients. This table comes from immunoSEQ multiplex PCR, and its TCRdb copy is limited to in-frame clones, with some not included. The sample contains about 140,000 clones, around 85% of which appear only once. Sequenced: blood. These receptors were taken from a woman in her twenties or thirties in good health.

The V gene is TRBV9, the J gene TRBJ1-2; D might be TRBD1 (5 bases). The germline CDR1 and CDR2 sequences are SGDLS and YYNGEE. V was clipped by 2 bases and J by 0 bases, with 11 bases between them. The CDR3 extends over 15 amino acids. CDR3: CASSVHRTPNYGYTF. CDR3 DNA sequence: TGTGCCAGCAGCGTCCACAGGACGCCTAACTATGGCTACACCTTC.

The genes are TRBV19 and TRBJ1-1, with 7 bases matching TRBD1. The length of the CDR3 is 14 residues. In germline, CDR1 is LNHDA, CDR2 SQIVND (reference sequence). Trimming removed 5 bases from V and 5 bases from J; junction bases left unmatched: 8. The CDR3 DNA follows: TGTGCCAGTAGTGTCCAGGGGGTTTGGACTGAAGCTTTCTTT. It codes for CASSVQGVWTEAFF.

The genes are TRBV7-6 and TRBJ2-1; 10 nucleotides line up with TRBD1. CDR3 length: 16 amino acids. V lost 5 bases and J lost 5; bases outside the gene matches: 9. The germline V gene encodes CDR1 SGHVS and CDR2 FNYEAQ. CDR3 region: CASSKFDRGPNNEQFF. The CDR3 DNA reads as TGTGCCAGCAGCAAATTCGACAGGGGGCCAAACAATGAGCAGTTCTTC. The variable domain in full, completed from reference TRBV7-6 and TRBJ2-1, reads GAGVSQSPRYKVTKRGQDVALRCDPISGHVSLYWYRQALGQGPEFLTYFNYEAQQDKSGLPNDRFSAERPEGSISTLTIQRTEQRDSAMYRCASSKFDRGPNNEQFFGPGTRLTVL.

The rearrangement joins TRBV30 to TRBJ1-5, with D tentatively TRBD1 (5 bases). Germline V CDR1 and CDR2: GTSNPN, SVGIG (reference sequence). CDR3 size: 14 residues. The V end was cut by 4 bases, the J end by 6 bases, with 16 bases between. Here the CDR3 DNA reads TGTGCCTGGACCGGCGGGGGGGTGGGTCAGCCCCAGCATTTT. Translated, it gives CAWTGGGVGQPQHF.

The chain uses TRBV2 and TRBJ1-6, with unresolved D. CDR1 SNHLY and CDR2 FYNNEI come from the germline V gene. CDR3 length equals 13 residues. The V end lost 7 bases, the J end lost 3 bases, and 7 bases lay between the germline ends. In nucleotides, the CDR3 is TGTGCCAGCATGAGGGACTATAATTCACCCCTCCACTTT. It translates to CASMRDYNSPLHF.

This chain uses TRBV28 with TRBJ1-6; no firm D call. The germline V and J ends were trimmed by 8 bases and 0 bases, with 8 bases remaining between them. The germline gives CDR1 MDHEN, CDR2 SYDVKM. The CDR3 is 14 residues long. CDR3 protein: CASLESSYNSPLHF. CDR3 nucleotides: TGTGCCAGCTTGGAGAGCTCCTATAATTCACCCCTCCACTTT.

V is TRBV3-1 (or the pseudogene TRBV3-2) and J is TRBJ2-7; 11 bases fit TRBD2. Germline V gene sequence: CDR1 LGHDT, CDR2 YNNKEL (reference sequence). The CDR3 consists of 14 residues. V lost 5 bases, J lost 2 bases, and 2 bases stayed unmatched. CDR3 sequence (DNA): TGTGCCAGCAGCTCGGGACTAGCGGCCTACGAGCAGTACTTC. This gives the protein CASSSGLAAYEQYF.

CDR3 loop: CASSYPGRNTEAFF. CDR3 DNA: TGTGCCAGCAGTTACCCAGGACGGAACACTGAAGCTTTCTTT. The V call is TRBV6-6, the J call TRBJ1-1; no clear D. The CDR3 runs 14 residues. Germline CDR1 and CDR2: MNHNY and SVGAGI (reference sequence). The V end lost 2 bases, the J end lost 1 base, and 8 bases lay between the germline ends.

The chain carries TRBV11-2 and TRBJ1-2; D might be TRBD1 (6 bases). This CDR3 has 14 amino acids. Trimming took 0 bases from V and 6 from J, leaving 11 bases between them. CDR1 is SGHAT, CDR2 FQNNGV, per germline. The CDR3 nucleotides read TGTGCCAGCAGCTTAGATACAGGGTACAATGGCTACACCTTC. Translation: CASSLDTGYNGYTF.

CDR3 DNA sequence: TGTGCCAGCAGCTGGGCGGGACAGGGAGCAGATACGCAGTATTTT. Its protein is CASSWAGQGADTQYF. V is TRBV7-2 and J is TRBJ2-3; 9 nucleotides align to TRBD1. Germline CDR1 and CDR2: SGHTA and FQGNSA. Trimming removed 4 bases from V and 4 bases from J; junction bases left unmatched: 6. The CDR3 spans 15 residues. The full variable domain, rest sourced from reference TRBV7-2 and TRBJ2-3, is GAGVSQSPSNKVTEKGKDVELRCDPISGHTALYWYRQSLGQGLEFLIYFQGNSAPDKSGLPSDRFSAERTGGSVSTLTIQRTQQEDSAVYLCASSWAGQGADTQYFGPGTRLTVL.

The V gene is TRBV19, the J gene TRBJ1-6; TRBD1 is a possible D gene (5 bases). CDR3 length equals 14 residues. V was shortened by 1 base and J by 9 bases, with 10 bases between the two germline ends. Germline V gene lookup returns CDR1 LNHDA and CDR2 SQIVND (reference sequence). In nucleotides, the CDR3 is TGTGCCAGTAGTATAGCAGGGTTCGGTTCACCCCTCCACTTT. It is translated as CASSIAGFGSPLHF.

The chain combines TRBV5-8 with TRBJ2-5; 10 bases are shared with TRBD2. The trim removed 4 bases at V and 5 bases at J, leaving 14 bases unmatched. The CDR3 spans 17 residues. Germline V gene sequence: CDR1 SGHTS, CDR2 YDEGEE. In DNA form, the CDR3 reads TGTGCCAGCAGCAGAGAATACGGGACTAGCGTTGTGGAGACCCAGTACTTC. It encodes CASSREYGTSVVETQYF.

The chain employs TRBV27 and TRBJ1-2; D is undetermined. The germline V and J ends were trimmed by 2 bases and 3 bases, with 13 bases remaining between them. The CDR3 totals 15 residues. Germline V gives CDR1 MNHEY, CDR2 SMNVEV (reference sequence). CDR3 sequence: CASSLIGSSHYGYTF. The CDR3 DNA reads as TGTGCCAGCAGTTTAATCGGGTCCTCTCACTATGGCTACACCTTC.

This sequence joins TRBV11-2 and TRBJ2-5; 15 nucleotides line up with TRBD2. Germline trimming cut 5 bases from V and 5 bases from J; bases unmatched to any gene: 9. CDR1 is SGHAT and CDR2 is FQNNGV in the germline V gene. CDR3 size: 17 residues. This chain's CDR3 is CASSPGLAGGPQETQYF. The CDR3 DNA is TGTGCCAGCAGCCCAGGACTAGCGGGAGGGCCCCAGGAGACCCAGTACTTC.

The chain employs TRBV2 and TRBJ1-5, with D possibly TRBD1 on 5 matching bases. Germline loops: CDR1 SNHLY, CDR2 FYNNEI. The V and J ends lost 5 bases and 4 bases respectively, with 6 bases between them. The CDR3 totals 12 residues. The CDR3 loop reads CASSRQNQPQHF. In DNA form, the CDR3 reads TGTGCCAGCAGTCGACAGAATCAGCCCCAGCATTTT.

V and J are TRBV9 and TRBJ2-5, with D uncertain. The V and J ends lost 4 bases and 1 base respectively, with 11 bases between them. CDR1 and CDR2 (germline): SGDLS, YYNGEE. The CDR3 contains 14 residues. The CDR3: CASSPRISQETQYF. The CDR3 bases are TGTGCCAGCAGCCCCCGGATCTCCCAAGAGACCCAGTACTTC.

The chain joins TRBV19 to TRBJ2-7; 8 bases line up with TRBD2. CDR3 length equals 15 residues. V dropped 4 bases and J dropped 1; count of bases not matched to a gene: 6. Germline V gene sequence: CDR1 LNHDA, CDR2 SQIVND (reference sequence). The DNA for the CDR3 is TGTGCCAGTAGTACCCCCAGCGGGGGATCCTACGAGCAGTACTTC. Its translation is CASSTPSGGSYEQYF.

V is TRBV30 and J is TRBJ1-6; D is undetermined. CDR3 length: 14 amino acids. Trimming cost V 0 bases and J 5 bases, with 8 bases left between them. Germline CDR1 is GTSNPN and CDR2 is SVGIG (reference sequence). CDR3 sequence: CAWSVLTDNSPLHF. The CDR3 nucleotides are TGTGCCTGGAGTGTACTAACAGATAATTCACCCCTCCACTTT.

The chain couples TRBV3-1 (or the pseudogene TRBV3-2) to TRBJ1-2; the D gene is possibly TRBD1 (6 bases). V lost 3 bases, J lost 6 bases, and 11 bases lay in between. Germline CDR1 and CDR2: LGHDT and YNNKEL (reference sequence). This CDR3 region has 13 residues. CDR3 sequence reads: CASSQNYRDGYTF. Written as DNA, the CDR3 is TGTGCCAGCAGCCAGAATTACAGGGATGGCTACACCTTC.

The CDR3 loop is CASSRGQGKETQYF. The CDR3 region has the DNA TGCGCCAGCAGCCGCGGACAGGGTAAAGAGACCCAGTACTTC. The chain recombines TRBV5-1 with TRBJ2-5; 8 positions agree with TRBD1. The CDR3 has 14 amino acids. The germline gives CDR1 SGHRS, CDR2 YFSETQ. The V and J ends lost 4 bases and 3 bases, in that order; junction bases with no gene match: 5.

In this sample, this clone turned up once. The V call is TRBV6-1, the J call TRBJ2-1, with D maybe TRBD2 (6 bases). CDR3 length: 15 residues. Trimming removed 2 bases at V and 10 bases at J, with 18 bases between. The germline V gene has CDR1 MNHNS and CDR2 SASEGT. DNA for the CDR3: TGTGCCAGCAGTGAATCTCGCGGGGATTACTTCGAGCAGTTCTTC. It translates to CASSESRGDYFEQFF.

The CDR3 DNA reads TGTGCCAGCAGCTTAAGTCAGGCGGACTATGGCTACACCTTC. Translated: CASSLSQADYGYTF. The chain links TRBV11-2 to TRBJ1-2; D gene unclear. Germline CDR1 SGHAT, CDR2 FQNNGV. V was cut by 2 bases and J by 3 bases, with 10 bases left in between. The CDR3 spans 14 residues.

The CDR3 reads CASSPVGGPYEQYF. DNA for the CDR3: TGTGCCAGCAGCCCGGTGGGAGGGCCATACGAGCAGTACTTC. The rearrangement links TRBV7-8 to TRBJ2-7, with TRBD2 matching 7 bases. V lost 5 bases to trimming and J lost 4 bases; unmatched junction nucleotides: 8. Per the germline V gene, CDR1 is SGHVS and CDR2 is FQNEAQ. The CDR3 consists of 14 residues.

CDR3 residues: CASSRYGYTF. The CDR3 region has the DNA TGTGCCAGTAGTCGCTATGGCTACACCTTC. This chain uses TRBV19 with TRBJ1-2, with D hard to call. Germline V gene sequence: CDR1 LNHDA, CDR2 SQIVND (reference sequence). The CDR3 loop spans 10 amino acids. Trimming took 5 bases from V and 4 from J, leaving 2 bases between them.

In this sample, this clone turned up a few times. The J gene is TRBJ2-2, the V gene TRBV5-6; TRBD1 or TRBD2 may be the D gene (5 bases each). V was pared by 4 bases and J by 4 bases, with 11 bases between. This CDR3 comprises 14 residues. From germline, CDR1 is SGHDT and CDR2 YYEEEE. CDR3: CASSGTDTTGELFF. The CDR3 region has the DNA TGTGCCAGCAGCGGGACGGACACCACCGGGGAGCTGTTTTTT.

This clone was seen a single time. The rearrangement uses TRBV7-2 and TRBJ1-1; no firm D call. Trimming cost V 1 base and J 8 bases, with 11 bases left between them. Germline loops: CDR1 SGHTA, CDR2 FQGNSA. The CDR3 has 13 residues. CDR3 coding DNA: TGTGCCAGCAGCTTAGTGTTGGGAGGAGAAGCTTTCTTT. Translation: CASSLVLGGEAFF.

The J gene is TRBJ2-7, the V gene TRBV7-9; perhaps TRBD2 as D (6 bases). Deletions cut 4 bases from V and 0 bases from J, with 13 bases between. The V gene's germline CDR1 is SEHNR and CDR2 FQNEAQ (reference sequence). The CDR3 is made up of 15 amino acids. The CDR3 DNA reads TGTGCCAGCAGCTCCGGAGGGACTTCCTCCTACGAGCAGTACTTC. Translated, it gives CASSSGGTSSYEQYF.